These 15 T cell receptor beta chains were all obtained from the same sample, sequenced in a study of blood T cell repertoires in COVID-19. The table came from immunoSEQ multiplex PCR; TCRdb's copy has only in-frame clones and leaves some out. Among 99,000 or so clones listed, roughly 90% were seen once. The sequencing input was peripheral blood. The receptors were sampled from a human donor in a cohort sampled during active COVID-19.

The chain is built from TRBV18 and TRBJ2-7; tentative D call: TRBD2 (5 bases). In germline, CDR1 is KGHSH, CDR2 LQKENI. There are 16 residues in the CDR3. The V end lost 3 bases, the J end lost 5 bases, and 20 bases lay between the germline ends. The CDR3 nucleotides are TGTGCCAGCTCACCGGGGTTCGATGCCGCCGGGGACGAGCAGTACTTC. This translates into CASSPGFDAAGDEQYF.

The chain carries TRBV4-2 and TRBJ2-1, with D perhaps TRBD2 (5 bases). The CDR3 is 18 amino acids. Germline CDR1 reads LGHNA; CDR2 reads YNFKEQ. The V end lost 0 bases, the J end lost 0 bases, and 15 bases lay between the germline ends. The CDR3 bases are TGTGCCAGCAGCCAAGATCTTCGAGGGATCAGCTCCTACAATGAGCAGTTCTTC. It yields the protein CASSQDLRGISSYNEQFF.

The chain has TRBV6-5 and TRBJ2-2, with D perhaps matching TRBD1 (6 bases). The CDR3 extends over 16 amino acids. Germline V gene sequence: CDR1 MNHEY, CDR2 SVGAGI. Trimming left V 2 bases short and J 1 base short, with 11 bases between. CDR3 nucleotides: TGTGCCAGCAGTTACGGGCCGGGACAGAACACCGGGGAGCTGTTTTTT. Its translation is CASSYGPGQNTGELFF.

This chain joins TRBV19 and TRBJ1-5; no definite D call. The CDR3 is made up of 13 amino acids. The germline gives CDR1 LNHDA, CDR2 SQIVND (reference sequence). The V gene lost 6 bases and the J gene lost 2 bases, with 8 bases spanning the gap. DNA of the CDR3: TGTGCCAGTAGCCCTATGGGCAATCAGCCCCAGCATTTT. Its translation is CASSPMGNQPQHF.

The table lists this clone with a few counts. This CDR3 reads CASSLGIGGRDEQYF. The CDR3 DNA reads as TGTGCCAGCAGCTTAGGTATCGGCGGGAGAGACGAGCAGTACTTC. The chain joins TRBV7-9 to TRBJ2-7; TRBD2 matches 7 bases. The V and J ends lost 1 base and 5 bases, in that order; junction bases with no gene match: 8. CDR3 length equals 15 residues. The V gene's germline CDR1 is SEHNR and CDR2 FQNEAQ (reference sequence).

This chain links TRBV28 with TRBJ1-1; 11 positions agree with TRBD1. Unmatched junction bases numbered 0, after V lost 2 bases and J lost 4 bases. The CDR3 extends over 14 amino acids. Germline CDR1 reads MDHEN; CDR2 reads SYDVKM. The DNA of the CDR3 is TGTGCCAGCAGTTTAGGGACAGGGGGCACTGAAGCTTTCTTT. Translated, it gives CASSLGTGGTEAFF.

V gene TRBV19 combines with J gene TRBJ2-7; maybe TRBD1 (6 bases). V shed 4 bases and J shed 5 bases, with 15 bases lying between them. This CDR3 contains 14 residues. Germline V CDR1 and CDR2: LNHDA, SQIVND (reference sequence). CDR3 coding DNA: TGTGCCAGTAGTACATCGACAGGTTGGAACGAGCAGTACTTC. Translation gives CASSTSTGWNEQYF.

The chain couples TRBV6-5 to TRBJ1-4, with D possibly TRBD1 on 5 matching bases. Per the germline V gene, CDR1 is MNHEY and CDR2 is SVGAGI. The CDR3 covers 14 residues. Trimming removed 2 bases from V and 8 bases from J, with 12 bases in between. The CDR3 DNA is TGTGCCAGCAGTTACGGCAGGGCGGGAGAAAAACTGTTTTTT. Its translation is CASSYGRAGEKLFF.

V and J are TRBV4-1 and TRBJ1-4, with D maybe TRBD1 (5 bases). Trimming stripped 3 bases from V and 0 bases from J, with 11 bases between. The CDR3 contains 16 residues. Per the germline V gene, CDR1 is MGHRA and CDR2 is YSYEKL. CDR3 nucleotides: TGCGCCAGCAGCCAGATAACAGGTCCAACTAATGAAAAACTGTTTTTT. This gives the protein CASSQITGPTNEKLFF.

The V call is TRBV7-6, the J call TRBJ2-7, with TRBD1 identical over 8 bases. Germline assignment: CDR1 SGHVS and CDR2 FNYEAQ. The CDR3 is 14 amino acids. Losses at the gene ends were 3 bases for V and 3 bases for J; bases not matched to a gene: 4. CDR3 region: CASSLQGARYEQYF. The DNA of the CDR3 is TGTGCCAGCAGCTTGCAGGGGGCCCGCTACGAGCAGTACTTC.

The V call is TRBV7-2, the J call TRBJ2-1; TRBD2 agrees at 10 bases. V shed 2 bases and J 9 bases; nucleotides not matched to a gene: 10. CDR1 is SGHTA and CDR2 is FQGNSA in the germline V gene. CDR3 length: 16 residues. The CDR3 DNA follows: TGTGCCAGCAGCTTAATAGCGGGGGGTCTTCGAGGTGAGCAGTTCTTC. Residues: CASSLIAGGLRGEQFF.

V and J are TRBV2 and TRBJ1-3, with no clear D. Germline V gene data show CDR1 as SNHLY and CDR2 as FYNNEI. The CDR3 extends over 15 amino acids. The V and J ends lost 6 bases and 0 bases respectively, with 12 bases between them. This CDR3 is CASSKGLNSGNTIYF. As DNA, the CDR3 is TGTGCCAGCAGCAAAGGACTGAACTCTGGAAACACCATATATTTT.

The gene calls are TRBV11-2 and TRBJ2-5, with D perhaps TRBD2 (5 bases). Trimming removed 5 bases from V and 5 bases from J, with 15 bases in between. This CDR3 has 14 residues. Germline CDR1 is SGHAT and CDR2 is FQNNGV. The CDR3 nucleotides are TGTGCCAGCAGCCGGCTAGCTAAGAGGGAGACCCAGTACTTC. Translated, it gives CASSRLAKRETQYF.

This rearrangement joins TRBV19 to TRBJ2-7, with D unresolved. CDR1 LNHDA and CDR2 SQIVND come from the germline V gene (reference sequence). V lost 6 bases to trimming and J lost 3 bases, with 12 bases between them. The CDR3 contains 13 residues. In nucleotides, the CDR3 is TGTGCCAGTAGGTCCCCTTCGGGCTACGAGCAGTACTTC. This encodes CASRSPSGYEQYF. Full variable domain (remainder filled in from reference TRBV19 and TRBJ2-7): DGGITQSPKYLFRKEGQNVTLSCEQNLNHDAMYWYRQDPGQGLRLIYYSQIVNDFQKGDIAEGYSVSREKKESFPLTVTSAQKNPTAFYLCASRSPSGYEQYFGPGTRLTVT.

The chain links TRBV28 to TRBJ1-2; 8 bases align to TRBD1. Germline-derived CDR1 and CDR2 are MDHEN and SYDVKM. J lost 2 bases, V lost 10 bases, and 9 bases had no gene match. CDR3 length equals 14 residues. In DNA form, the CDR3 reads TGTGCCACTAGGGACAGGACCTTAAACTATGGCTACACCTTC. Protein: CATRDRTLNYGYTF.